The clone carrying this TCR beta chain has only a few counts. These data originate in a study of blood T cell repertoires in COVID-19. The protocol was immunoSEQ multiplex PCR, while the TCRdb copy is restricted to in-frame clones and leaves out a portion. The sample yields 400,000 or so clones, 80% to 90% seen once. Per germline, CDR1 MGHRA and CDR2 YSYEKL. The CDR3 contains 15 residues. Trimming stripped 0 bases from V and 3 bases from J, with 12 bases between. The gene calls are TRBV4-1 and TRBJ2-7; no clear D gene. The source of this sequence is a man aged 30 to 39 who had recovered from COVID-19. The sequenced sample was PBMCs or T cells enriched from blood (not recorded which). The chain's CDR3 is CASSQDLSFGYEQYF. CDR3 DNA sequence: TGCGCCAGCAGCCAAGATCTCTCCTTCGGCTACGAGCAGTACTTC.